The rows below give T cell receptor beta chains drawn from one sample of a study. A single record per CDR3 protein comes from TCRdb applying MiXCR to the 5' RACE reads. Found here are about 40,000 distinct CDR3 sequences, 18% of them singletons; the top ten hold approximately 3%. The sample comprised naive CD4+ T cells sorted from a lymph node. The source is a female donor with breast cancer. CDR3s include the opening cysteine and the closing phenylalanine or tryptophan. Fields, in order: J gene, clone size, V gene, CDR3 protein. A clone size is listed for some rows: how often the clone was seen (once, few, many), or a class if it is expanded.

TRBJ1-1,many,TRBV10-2,CASRHTTEAFF
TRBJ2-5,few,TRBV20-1,CSATIGQGSGETQYF
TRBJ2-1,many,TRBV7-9,CASSLVAGEQFF
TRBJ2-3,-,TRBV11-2,CASISQQPSTDTQYF
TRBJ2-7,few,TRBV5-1,CASSLMSGTFNEQYF
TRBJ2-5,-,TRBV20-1,CSARLSRLAEETQDF
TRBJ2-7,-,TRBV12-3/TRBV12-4,CASSSAIEQYF
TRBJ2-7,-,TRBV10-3,CATRGEGTNEQYF
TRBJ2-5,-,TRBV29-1,CSVPGATQETQYF
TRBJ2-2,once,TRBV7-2,CASSRRSGYGGELFF
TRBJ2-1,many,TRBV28,CASSVLYNEQFF
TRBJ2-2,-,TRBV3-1,CASSPGLAANTGELFF
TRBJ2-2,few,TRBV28,CASNREANTGELFF
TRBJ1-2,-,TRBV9,CASSPGQDSYGYTF
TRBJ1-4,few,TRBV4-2,CASSQGRENEKLFF
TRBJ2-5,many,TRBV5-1,CASSTSNSRETQYF
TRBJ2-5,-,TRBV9,CASSVAGGETQYF
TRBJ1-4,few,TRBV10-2,CASSEPRGGTNEKLFF
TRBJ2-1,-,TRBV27,CASSLGTADYNEQFF
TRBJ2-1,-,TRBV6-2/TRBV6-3,CASRRTLAGVSNEQFF
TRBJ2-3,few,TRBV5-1,CASRAGPSTDTQYF
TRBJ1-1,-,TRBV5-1,CASSTRWGENTEAFF
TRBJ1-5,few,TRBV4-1,CASSQDQWEPQHF